The clone carrying this TCR beta chain was seen only a few times. Antigen specificity is unknown. These data come from a study of cytomegalovirus exposure and HLA in healthy donors. Findings of the study overall: A list of roughly 180 TCR beta chains associated with cytomegalovirus was given. Several of the most significant clusters appeared linked to common viral pathogens, based on a later analysis.

The study ran its PCR with 60 Vbeta and 13 Jbeta primers. Assay: immunoSEQ multiplex PCR; the TCRdb copy retains only in-frame clones and omits some. Altogether some 140,000 clones are present, about three quarters being singletons, with the ten largest covering approximately 1.5%. CDR3 size: 16 residues. The germline V gene encodes CDR1 SGHKS and CDR2 YYEKEE (reference sequence). The V end lost 4 bases, the J end lost 1 base, and 15 bases lay between the germline ends. The sequence was obtained from a woman aged 18-29 years in good health and CMV-seronegative. Source material: PBMCs. This chain connects TRBV5-5 to TRBJ1-3; perhaps TRBD1 as D (6 bases). The CDR3 protein is CASSAQGPLSGNTIYF. CDR3 sequence (DNA): TGTGCCAGCAGCGCACAGGGTCCGTTATCTGGAAACACCATATATTTT.